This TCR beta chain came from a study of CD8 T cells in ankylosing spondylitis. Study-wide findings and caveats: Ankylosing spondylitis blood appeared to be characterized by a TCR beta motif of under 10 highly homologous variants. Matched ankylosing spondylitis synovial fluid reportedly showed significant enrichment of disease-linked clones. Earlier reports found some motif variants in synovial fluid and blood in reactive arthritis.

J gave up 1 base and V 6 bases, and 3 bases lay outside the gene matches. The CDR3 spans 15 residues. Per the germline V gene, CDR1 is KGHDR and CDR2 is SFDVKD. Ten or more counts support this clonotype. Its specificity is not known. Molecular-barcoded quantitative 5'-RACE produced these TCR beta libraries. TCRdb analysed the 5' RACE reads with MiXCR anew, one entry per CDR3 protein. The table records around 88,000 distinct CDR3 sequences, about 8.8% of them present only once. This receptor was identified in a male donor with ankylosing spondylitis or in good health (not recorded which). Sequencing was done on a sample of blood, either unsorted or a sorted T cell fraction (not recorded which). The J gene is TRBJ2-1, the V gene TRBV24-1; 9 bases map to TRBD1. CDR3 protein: CATSPGTGSYNEQFF. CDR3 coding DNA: TGTGCCACCAGTCCAGGGACAGGGTCCTACAATGAGCAGTTCTTC.